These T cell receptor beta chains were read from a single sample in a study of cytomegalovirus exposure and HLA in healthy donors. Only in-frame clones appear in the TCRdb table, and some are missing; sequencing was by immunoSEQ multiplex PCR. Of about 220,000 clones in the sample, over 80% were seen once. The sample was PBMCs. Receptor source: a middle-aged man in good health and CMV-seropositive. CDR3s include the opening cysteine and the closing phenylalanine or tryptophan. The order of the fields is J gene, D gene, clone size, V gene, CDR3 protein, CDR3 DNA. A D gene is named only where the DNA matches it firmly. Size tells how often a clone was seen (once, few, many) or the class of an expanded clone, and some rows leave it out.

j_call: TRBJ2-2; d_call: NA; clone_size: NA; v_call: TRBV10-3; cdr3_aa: CAISESLGELFF; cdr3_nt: TGTGCCATCAGTGAGTCACTCGGGGAGCTGTTTTTT
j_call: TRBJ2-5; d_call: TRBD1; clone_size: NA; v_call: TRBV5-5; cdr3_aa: CASSSGTVEETQYF; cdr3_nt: TGTGCCAGCAGCTCAGGGACAGTAGAAGAGACCCAGTACTTC
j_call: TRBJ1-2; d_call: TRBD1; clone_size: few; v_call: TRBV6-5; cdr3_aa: CASSPGQLYGYTF; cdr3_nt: TGTGCCAGCAGTCCGGGACAGCTTTATGGCTACACCTTC
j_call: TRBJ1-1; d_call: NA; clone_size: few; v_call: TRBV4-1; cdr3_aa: CASSQGLTNTEAFF; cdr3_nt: TGCGCCAGCAGCCAGGGACTGACGAACACTGAAGCTTTCTTT
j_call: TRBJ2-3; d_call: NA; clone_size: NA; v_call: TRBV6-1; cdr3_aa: CASSGRSSDTQYF; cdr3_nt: TGTGCCAGCAGCGGGAGAAGCTCAGATACGCAGTATTTT
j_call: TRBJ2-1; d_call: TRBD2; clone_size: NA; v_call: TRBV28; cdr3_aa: CASSLPSAGGNNEQFF; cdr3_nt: TGTGCCAGCAGTTTACCCTCCGCGGGAGGGAACAATGAGCAGTTCTTC
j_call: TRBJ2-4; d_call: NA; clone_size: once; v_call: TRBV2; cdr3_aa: CAILRGTAKNIQYF; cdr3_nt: TGTGCCATCCTGAGGGGGACAGCCAAAAACATTCAGTACTTC
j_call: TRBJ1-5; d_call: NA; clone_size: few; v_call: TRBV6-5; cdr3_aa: CASSYSDFNQPQHF; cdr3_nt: TGTGCCAGCAGTTACTCGGACTTCAATCAGCCCCAGCATTTT
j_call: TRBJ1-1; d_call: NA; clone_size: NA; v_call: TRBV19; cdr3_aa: CASSIWGGSTEAFF; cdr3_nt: TGTGCCAGTAGTATATGGGGGGGGAGCACTGAAGCTTTCTTT
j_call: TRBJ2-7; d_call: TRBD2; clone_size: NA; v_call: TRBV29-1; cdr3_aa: CSVDSPGLAGPYEQYF; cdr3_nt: TGCAGCGTCGATTCCCCGGGACTAGCGGGACCCTACGAGCAGTACTTC
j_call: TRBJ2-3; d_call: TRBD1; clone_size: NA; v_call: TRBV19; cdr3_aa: CASTLTGWADTQYF; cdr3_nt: TGTGCCAGTACCCTGACAGGGTGGGCAGATACGCAGTATTTT
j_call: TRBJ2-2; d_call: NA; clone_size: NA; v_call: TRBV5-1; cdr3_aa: CASSLGVVGTQSIGELFF; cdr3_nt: TGCGCCAGCAGCTTGGGGGTCGTTGGGACTCAATCTATCGGGGAGCTGTTTTTT
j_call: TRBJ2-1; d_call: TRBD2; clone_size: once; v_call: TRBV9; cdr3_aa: CASSPGTSGTHNEQFF; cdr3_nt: TGTGCCAGCAGCCCAGGGACTAGCGGGACTCACAATGAGCAGTTCTTC
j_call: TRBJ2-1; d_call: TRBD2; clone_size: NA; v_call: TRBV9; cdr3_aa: CASSPEVGGPYEQFF; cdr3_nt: TGTGCCAGCAGCCCAGAGGTGGGAGGGCCCTATGAGCAGTTCTTC
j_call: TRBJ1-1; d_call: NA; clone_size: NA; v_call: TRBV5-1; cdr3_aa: CASSLSLQGNTEAFF; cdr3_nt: TGCGCCAGCAGCTTATCCTTACAGGGGAACACTGAAGCTTTCTTT
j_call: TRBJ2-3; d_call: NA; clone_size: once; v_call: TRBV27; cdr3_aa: CASSFAIWDTQYF; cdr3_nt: TGTGCCAGCAGTTTCGCGATTTGGGATACGCAGTATTTT
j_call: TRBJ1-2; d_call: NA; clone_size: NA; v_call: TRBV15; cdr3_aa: CATSREAGQTYGYTF; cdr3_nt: TGTGCCACCAGCAGAGAGGCTGGACAGACCTATGGCTACACCTTC
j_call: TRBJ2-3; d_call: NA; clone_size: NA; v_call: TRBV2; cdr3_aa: CASSEALSRSTDTQYF; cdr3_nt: TGTGCCAGCAGTGAAGCGCTTTCCCGGAGCACAGATACGCAGTATTTT
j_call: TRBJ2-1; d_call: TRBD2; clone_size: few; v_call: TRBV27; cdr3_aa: CASSTGLAGYEDEQFF; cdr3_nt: TGTGCCAGCAGTACGGGACTAGCGGGATACGAGGATGAGCAGTTCTTC
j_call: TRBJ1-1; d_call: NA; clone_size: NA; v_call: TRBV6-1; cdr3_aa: CASRGSQAPNTEAFF; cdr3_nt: TGTGCCAGCAGAGGTAGCCAAGCACCGAACACTGAAGCTTTCTTT
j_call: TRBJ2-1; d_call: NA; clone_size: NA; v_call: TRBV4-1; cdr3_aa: CASSQETGAAYNEQFF; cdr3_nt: TGCGCCAGCAGCCAAGAGACGGGAGCGGCTTACAATGAGCAGTTCTTC
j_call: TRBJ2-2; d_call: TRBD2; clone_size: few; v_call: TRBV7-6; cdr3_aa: CASSLALGTKNTGELFF; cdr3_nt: TGTGCCAGCAGCTTAGCGCTAGGGACTAAGAACACCGGGGAGCTGTTTTTT
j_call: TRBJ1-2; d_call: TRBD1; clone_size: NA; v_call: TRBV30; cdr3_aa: CAWSQTGGGGYTF; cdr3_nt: TGTGCCTGGAGTCAAACAGGGGGCGGTGGCTACACCTTC
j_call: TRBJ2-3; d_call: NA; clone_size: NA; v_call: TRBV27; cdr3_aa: CASNRFRGGDTQYF; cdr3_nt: TGTGCCAGCAACCGGTTCAGGGGTGGCGATACGCAGTATTTT
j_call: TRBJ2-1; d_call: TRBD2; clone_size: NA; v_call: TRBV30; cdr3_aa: CAWSTLLAGAYNEQFF; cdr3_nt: TGTGCCTGGAGTACCTTGCTAGCGGGAGCCTACAATGAGCAGTTCTTC
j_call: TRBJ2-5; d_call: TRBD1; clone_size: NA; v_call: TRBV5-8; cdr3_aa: CAVQRRQGAWETQYF; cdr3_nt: TGTGCCGTACAGAGGAGACAGGGGGCATGGGAGACCCAGTACTTC
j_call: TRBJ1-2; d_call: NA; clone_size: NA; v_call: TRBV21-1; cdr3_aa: CASSNSPPGTGGYTF; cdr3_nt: TGTGCCAGCAGCAACTCCCCCCCCGGGACAGGGGGCTACACCTTC
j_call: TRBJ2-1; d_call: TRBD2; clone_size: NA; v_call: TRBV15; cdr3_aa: CATNSGEGRNEQFF; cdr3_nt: TGTGCCACCAATAGCGGGGAGGGGAGGAATGAGCAGTTCTTC
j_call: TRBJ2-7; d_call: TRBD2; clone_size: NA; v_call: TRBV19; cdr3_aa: CASKRQRESGEQYF; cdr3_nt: TGTGCCAGTAAACGACAGCGGGAGTCAGGCGAGCAGTACTTC
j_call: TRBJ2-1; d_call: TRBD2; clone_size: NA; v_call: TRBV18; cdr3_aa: CASSLIAGGYNEQFF; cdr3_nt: TGTGCCAGCTCTCTCATAGCGGGAGGGTACAATGAGCAGTTCTTC
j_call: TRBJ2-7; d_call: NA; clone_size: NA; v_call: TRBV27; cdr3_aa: CASSLAYGSLSYEQYF; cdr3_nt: TGTGCCAGCAGTTTAGCGTACGGGTCTCTTTCCTACGAGCAGTACTTC
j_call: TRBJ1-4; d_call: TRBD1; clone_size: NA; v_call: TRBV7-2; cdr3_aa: CASSWDRGSEKLFF; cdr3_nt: TGTGCCAGCAGCTGGGACAGGGGCAGTGAAAAACTGTTTTTT
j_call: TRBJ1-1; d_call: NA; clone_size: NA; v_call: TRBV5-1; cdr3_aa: CASRGATANTEAFF; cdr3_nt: TGCGCCAGCAGAGGTGCCACAGCGAACACTGAAGCTTTCTTT
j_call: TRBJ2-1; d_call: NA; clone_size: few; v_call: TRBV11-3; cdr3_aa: CASSQGGDEQFF; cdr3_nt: TGTGCCAGCAGCCAGGGCGGCGATGAGCAGTTCTTC
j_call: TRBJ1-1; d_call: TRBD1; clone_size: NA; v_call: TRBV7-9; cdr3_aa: CASSPGQLNTEAFF; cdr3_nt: TGTGCCAGCAGCCCGGGACAGTTGAACACTGAAGCTTTCTTT